These 11 T cell receptor beta chains share one sample of origin, sequenced in a study of cytomegalovirus exposure and HLA in healthy donors. The PCR had 60 Vbeta and 13 Jbeta primers. TCRdb's copy holds only in-frame clones and misses some; the assay was immunoSEQ multiplex PCR. The repertoire holds about 150,000 clones, with roughly 70% as singletons. The sequenced sample consisted of PBMCs. The source of these receptors is a woman in her thirties or forties in good health and CMV-seronegative.

The chain employs TRBV6-1 and TRBJ2-7, with 8 bases fitting TRBD2. This CDR3 region has 15 residues. CDR1 and CDR2 (germline): MNHNS, SASEGT. J gave up 5 bases and V 3 bases, and 9 bases lay outside the gene matches. CDR3 coding DNA: TGTGCCAGCAGTGAGGGTGTAGCGGGGTGGGACGAGCAGTACTTC. Amino acid sequence: CASSEGVAGWDEQYF.

This chain uses TRBV2 with TRBJ2-6, with a tentative D call TRBD2 (5 bases). This CDR3 comprises 14 residues. Trimming left V 7 bases short and J 2 bases short, with 9 bases between. Germline assignment: CDR1 SNHLY and CDR2 FYNNEI. The CDR3 bases are TGTGCCAGCACCGGACTGGCTGGGGCCAACGTCCTGACTTTC. Translation: CASTGLAGANVLTF.

This chain connects TRBV19 to TRBJ2-7; 9 nucleotides align to TRBD2. The ends lost 4 bases at V and 3 bases at J; junction bases unmatched: 7. There are 15 residues in the CDR3. Germline V lookup: CDR1 LNHDA, CDR2 SQIVND (reference sequence). For the CDR3, the DNA is TGTGCCAGTAGTAGTTCGGGACTAGCCAGCTACGAGCAGTACTTC. Amino acids: CASSSSGLASYEQYF.

This clone occurred once. The CDR3 is CAISRDRGNTEAFF. The CDR3 nucleotides are TGTGCCATCAGCCGGGACAGGGGGAACACTGAAGCTTTCTTT. The V call is TRBV10-3, the J call TRBJ1-1; 10 bases are shared with TRBD1. Germline CDR1 reads ENHRY; CDR2 reads SYGVKD. This CDR3 comprises 14 residues. V trimming: 6 bases; J trimming: 1 base; junction bases outside the gene matches: 2.

CDR3 in DNA: TGTGCCAGCAGTGTGCTAGCGGAGGATGAGCAGTTCTTC. Translated, it gives CASSVLAEDEQFF. The chain joins TRBV6-1 to TRBJ2-1, with TRBD2 matching over 7 bases. CDR3 length: 13 residues. Trimming removed 4 bases from V and 8 bases from J; junction bases left unmatched: 5. Germline V lookup: CDR1 MNHNS, CDR2 SASEGT.

The rearrangement links TRBV9 to TRBJ2-1; 14 positions agree with TRBD2. The CDR3 loop spans 19 amino acids. CDR1 is SGDLS, CDR2 YYNGEE, per germline. Germline trimming cut 3 bases from V and 6 bases from J; bases unmatched to any gene: 14. CDR3 residues: CASSDRTSGRNPPLNEQFF. DNA for the CDR3: TGTGCCAGCAGCGACAGGACTAGCGGGAGGAACCCCCCCCTCAATGAGCAGTTCTTC.

The rearrangement links TRBV5-4 to TRBJ1-1; 9 nucleotides line up with TRBD1. The CDR3 has 14 residues. Trimming removed 6 bases from V and 1 base from J; junction bases left unmatched: 4. Germline values: CDR1 SGHNT, CDR2 YYREEE (reference sequence). CDR3 bases: TGTGCCAGCACCCGACAGGGGGGGAACACTGAAGCTTTCTTT. Its translation: CASTRQGGNTEAFF.

The chain uses TRBV27 and TRBJ2-7; 7 bases match TRBD1. V lost 6 bases, J lost 1 base, and 3 bases stayed unmatched. The CDR3 is 13 residues long. In germline, CDR1 is MNHEY, CDR2 SMNVEV (reference sequence). The CDR3 is CASRRQGSYEQYF. CDR3 DNA: TGTGCCAGCAGAAGACAGGGTTCCTACGAGCAGTACTTC.

This clone has a handful of counts. The chain joins TRBV2 to TRBJ2-7, with 7 nucleotides matching TRBD2. CDR3 length equals 15 residues. Losses at the gene ends were 3 bases for V and 2 bases for J; bases not matched to a gene: 7. Germline V lookup: CDR1 SNHLY, CDR2 FYNNEI. CDR3 region: CASSDSGGVAYEQYF. The DNA for the CDR3 is TGTGCCAGCAGTGACTCTGGGGGGGTCGCCTACGAGCAGTACTTC. Full variable domain (rest looked up from reference TRBV2 and TRBJ2-7): EPEVTQTPSHQVTQMGQEVILRCVPISNHLYFYWYRQILGQKVEFLVSFYNNEISEKSEIFDDQFSVERPDGSNFTLKIRSTKLEDSAMYFCASSDSGGVAYEQYFGPGTRLTVT.

This chain uses TRBV30 with TRBJ2-7, with TRBD2 matching 7 bases. Germline assignment: CDR1 GTSNPN and CDR2 SVGIG (reference sequence). The V and J ends lost 2 bases and 6 bases, in that order; junction bases with no gene match: 13. CDR3 length: 15 amino acids. CDR3 loop: CAWSYFGGGPAEQYF. For the CDR3, the DNA is TGTGCCTGGAGTTATTTCGGGGGAGGGCCCGCCGAGCAGTACTTC.

This clone was observed a few times. V is TRBV30 and J is TRBJ1-2; D unclear. The V and J ends lost 5 bases and 5 bases respectively, with 9 bases between them. Per the germline V gene, CDR1 is GTSNPN and CDR2 is SVGIG (reference sequence). The CDR3 is 11 amino acids. The CDR3 nucleotides read TGTGCCTGGGGACTAGGGTATGGCTACACCTTC. Amino acids: CAWGLGYGYTF.